This T cell receptor (beta chain) was sequenced during a study of radiotherapy plus CTLA-4 blockade in lung cancer. Study details: Of all patients, approximately 18% responded objectively and 25% to 35% showed disease control.

Sequencing was performed with immunoSEQ multiplex PCR; in TCRdb, only in-frame clones are kept and a portion is missing. The repertoire holds nearly 110,000 clones, with approximately 87% as singletons. From germline, CDR1 is GTSNPN and CDR2 SVGIG (reference sequence). Trimming removed 3 bases from V and 3 bases from J, with 12 bases in between. This CDR3 comprises 14 residues. Broader study findings: The best predictor of response was reported to be early blood T cell clone dynamics, with interferon-beta. Radiotherapy plus ipilimumab was followed by expansion in blood of tumor-derived TCR clones.

Focal radiation with ipilimumab CTLA-4 blockade was given to patients with chemo-refractory metastatic non-small-cell lung cancer. On this clone itself: Its target is not known.

This clonotype originated in a human donor with non-small cell lung cancer that progressed on radiotherapy plus ipilimumab. Some clones in this sample may be carry-over from other donors' samples. Sample: peripheral blood, taken from a patient treated with radiotherapy plus ipilimumab. The genes are TRBV30 and TRBJ1-5; D is uncertain. The CDR3, as DNA: TGTGCCTGGAGCCCAGTTGGCGTCAATCAGCCCCAGCATTTT. Translated, it gives CAWSPVGVNQPQHF.